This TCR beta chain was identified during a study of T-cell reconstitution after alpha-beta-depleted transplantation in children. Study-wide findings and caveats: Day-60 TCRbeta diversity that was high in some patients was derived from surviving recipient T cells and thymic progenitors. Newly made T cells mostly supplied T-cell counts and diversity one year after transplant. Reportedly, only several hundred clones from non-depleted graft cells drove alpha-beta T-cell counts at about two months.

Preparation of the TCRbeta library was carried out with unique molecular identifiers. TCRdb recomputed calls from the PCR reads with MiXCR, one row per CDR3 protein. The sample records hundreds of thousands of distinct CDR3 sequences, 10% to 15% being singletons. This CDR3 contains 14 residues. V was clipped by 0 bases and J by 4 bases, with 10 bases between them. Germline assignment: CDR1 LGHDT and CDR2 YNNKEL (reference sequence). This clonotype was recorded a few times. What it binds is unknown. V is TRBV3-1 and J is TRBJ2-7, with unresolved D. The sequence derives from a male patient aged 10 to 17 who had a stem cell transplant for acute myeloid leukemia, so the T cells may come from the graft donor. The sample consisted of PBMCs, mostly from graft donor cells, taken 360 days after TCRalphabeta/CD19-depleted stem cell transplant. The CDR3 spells CASSQDAITYEQYF. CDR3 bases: TGTGCCAGCAGCCAAGATGCAATCACGTACGAGCAGTACTTC.